Shown below are 5 T cell receptor beta chains from a single sample sequenced in a study of shared clonotypes between healthy human individuals (dated by TCRdb to 2020 to 2022). Library construction relied on the immunoSEQ multiplex PCR assay. TCRdb carries this immuneACCESS record with in-frame sequences only. Its versions omit some clonotypes, under half of them owing to an unresolved V gene in the studies checked, with the rest unexplained. The sample table lists approximately 1.5 million clones, 98% of them with a count of one. The ten most abundant clones make up 0.45% of the sample. The sequenced sample consisted of naive CD4+ T cells sorted from blood. In the paper's terms, the cell subset or site label means: CD45RA+ positively selected. The receptor source for this set is a man in his thirties or forties in good health.

The rearrangement links TRBV5-1 to TRBJ2-5; 7 bases agree with TRBD1. Germline lookup yields CDR1 SGHRS and CDR2 YFSETQ. Trimming took 4 bases from V and 4 from J; bases not matched to a gene: 7. The CDR3 length is 14 residues. The CDR3 coding sequence is TGCGCCAGCAGCGTGGCTGACAGGGTAGAGACCCAGTACTTC. Translated, it gives CASSVADRVETQYF.

Here the CDR3 reads CASSAPHGSTGELFF. CDR3 in DNA: TGTGCCAGCAGCGCCCCCCACGGAAGCACCGGGGAGCTGTTTTTT. The genes are TRBV9 and TRBJ2-2; D gene uncertain. Germline lookup yields CDR1 SGDLS and CDR2 YYNGEE. This CDR3 region has 15 residues. V lost 3 bases to trimming and J lost 4 bases, with 13 bases between them.

The gene calls are TRBV2 and TRBJ2-3, with TRBD1 identical over 8 bases. This CDR3 spans 13 amino acids. V lost 11 bases, J lost 2 bases, and 6 bases stayed unmatched. Germline CDR1 is SNHLY and CDR2 is FYNNEI. CDR3 sequence reads: CALGQGYTDTQYF. The CDR3 DNA reads TGTGCCCTAGGACAGGGTTACACAGATACGCAGTATTTT.

This chain uses TRBV6-6 with TRBJ1-2; D uncertain. Trimming removed 0 bases from V and 0 bases from J, with 8 bases in between. The V gene's germline CDR1 is MNHNY and CDR2 SVGAGI (reference sequence). CDR3 size: 15 residues. CDR3 DNA sequence: TGTGCCAGCAGTTACTCCGACAATTCTAACTATGGCTACACCTTC. It encodes CASSYSDNSNYGYTF.

The CDR3 DNA follows: TGTGCCCAATCGACAGGGGATCAGCCCCAGCATTTT. This sequence encodes CAQSTGDQPQHF. This chain connects TRBV2 to TRBJ1-5, with 8 nucleotides matching TRBD1. This CDR3 is built from 12 residues. Unmatched junction bases numbered 5, after V lost 11 bases and J lost 5 bases. CDR1 and CDR2 (germline): SNHLY, FYNNEI.